These T cell receptor beta chains were read from a single sample in a study of identical twins. MiXCR, run by TCRdb on the 5' RACE reads, gives a single entry per CDR3 protein. The sample includes about 720,000 distinct CDR3 sequences, around a sixth of them seen just once. This same sample was also taken into another study, of T cells expressing NK-cell markers.

The sequenced sample consisted of PBMCs. Receptors were obtained from a woman aged 18-29 years in good health. CDR3s include the opening cysteine and the closing phenylalanine or tryptophan. The D gene is left open where the match is weak. Clone size is given for some rows only: seen once, a few or many times, or a class if the clone is expanded.

j_gene	d_gene	v_gene	abundance	CDR3nt	CDR3aa
TRBJ2-6	TRBD1	TRBV3-1	few	TGTGCCAGCAGCAGGGACAGGGGTTCCGGGGCCAACGTCCTGACTTTC	CASSRDRGSGANVLTF
TRBJ2-5	NA	TRBV15	few	TGTGCCACCAGCAGAGATAGCAGCTCCCAAGAGACCCAGTACTTC	CATSRDSSSQETQYF
TRBJ2-3	TRBD1	TRBV6-1	NA	TGTGCCAGCAGCCGATGGACAGGGATTAGCACAGATACGCAGTATTTT	CASSRWTGISTDTQYF
TRBJ2-5	TRBD2	TRBV10-3	NA	TGTGCCATCAGTGCGACGGGAGGTCCTGGGGAGACCCAGTACTTC	CAISATGGPGETQYF
TRBJ1-3	NA	TRBV24-1	few	TGTGCCACTACCGGGGGCCCTGGAAACACCATATATTTT	CATTGGPGNTIYF
TRBJ2-1	NA	TRBV7-3	NA	TGTGCCAGCAGCCACAATGGCATTGAGCAGTTCTTC	CASSHNGIEQFF
TRBJ2-1	NA	TRBV7-2	few	TGTGCCAGCAGCTTAGGTCTCGGTGTTCCAAATGAGCAGTTCTTC	CASSLGLGVPNEQFF
TRBJ1-5	NA	TRBV7-8	NA	TGTGCCAGCAGCCCCCGGCTCCTCTTAAGCAATCAGCCCCAGCATTTT	CASSPRLLLSNQPQHF
TRBJ2-7	TRBD2	TRBV20-1	NA	TGCAGTGCTCGTAGCGGGGATACCCTCTACGAGCAGTACTTC	CSARSGDTLYEQYF
TRBJ2-1	NA	TRBV7-3	few	TGTGCCAGCGCGCAGGGGGGAGCCTACAATGAGCAGTTCTTC	CASAQGGAYNEQFF
TRBJ1-2	TRBD1	TRBV12-3/TRBV12-4	NA	TGTGCCAGCAGTTTCCAAACCGGGACAGTTAATGGCTACACCTTC	CASSFQTGTVNGYTF
TRBJ1-1	NA	TRBV10-2	NA	TGCGCCAGCAATAGAGGACAGCTTGAAGCTTTCTTT	CASNRGQLEAFF
TRBJ2-2	NA	TRBV6-4	few	TGTGCCAGCAGTGACACTCAGACCGGGGAGCTGTTTTTT	CASSDTQTGELFF
TRBJ2-1	NA	TRBV20-1	few	TGCAGTGCTAGAGATCGGCTTAGGCCCAATGAGCAGTTCTTC	CSARDRLRPNEQFF
TRBJ2-1	NA	TRBV9	NA	TGTGCCAGCAGTGGGACGGTCGGGGTGCAGTTCTTC	CASSGTVGVQFF
TRBJ2-1	TRBD2	TRBV7-9	NA	TGTGCCAGCAACTTAGCGGGGACCCCCTACAATGAGCAGTTCTTC	CASNLAGTPYNEQFF
TRBJ1-3	NA	TRBV12-3/TRBV12-4	NA	TGTGCCAGCAGTTTAAGTGGAGCAGGGGACGGAAACACCATATATTTT	CASSLSGAGDGNTIYF
TRBJ2-4	TRBD1	TRBV28	few	TGTGCCAGCAGGACAGGGGAGAACATTCAGTACTTC	CASRTGENIQYF
TRBJ2-7	NA	TRBV7-2	NA	TGTGCCAGCAGCTTACCCGAACGCTACGAGCAGTACTTC	CASSLPERYEQYF
TRBJ2-1	TRBD2	TRBV3-1	NA	TGTGCCAGCAGCCCCACTCCGGGGGGGCGTGATGAGCAGTTCTTC	CASSPTPGGRDEQFF
TRBJ1-1	NA	TRBV5-1	few	TGCGCCAGCAGCCCGGGGGCGGACACTGAAGCTTTCTTT	CASSPGADTEAFF
TRBJ1-2	TRBD1	TRBV4-2	NA	TGTGCCAGCAGCCCCCGGGACAGCCGCGCCGATGGCTACACCTTC	CASSPRDSRADGYTF
TRBJ2-3	NA	TRBV20-1	few	TGCAGTGCTAGGCCTTACGATACGCAGTATTTT	CSARPYDTQYF
TRBJ1-1	NA	TRBV4-1	many	TGCGCCAGCAGCCACTTGACAGCCGAAGCTTTCTTT	CASSHLTAEAFF
TRBJ2-1	TRBD2	TRBV20-1	NA	TGCAGTGCTAGAGTCTGGGTTAGCGGGGCGACCAATGAGCAGTTCTTC	CSARVWVSGATNEQFF
TRBJ1-2	NA	TRBV7-2	few	TGTGCCAGCAGCCCCCAAAGAGCAATGGGCGGCTACACCTTC	CASSPQRAMGGYTF
TRBJ2-1	TRBD2	TRBV20-1	NA	TGCAGTGCCCAACTGGGACTAGCGGGAAACAATGAGCAGTTCTTC	CSAQLGLAGNNEQFF
TRBJ2-5	NA	TRBV5-5	NA	TGTGCCAGCATTGCGGGAGAGACCCAGTACTTC	CASIAGETQYF
TRBJ2-3	NA	TRBV7-9	NA	TGTGCCAGCGTAGTTGGAGATACGCAGTATTTT	CASVVGDTQYF
TRBJ2-7	NA	TRBV11-3	few	TGTGCCAGCAGCGCATCAGCGAGCGAGCAGTACTTC	CASSASASEQYF
TRBJ2-5	NA	TRBV29-1	few	TGCAGCGTTGAAGCTCTAACGGTGACCCAGTACTTC	CSVEALTVTQYF
TRBJ1-5	NA	TRBV18	NA	TGTGCCAGCTCACCTAGGGCCAGTCGGGGCAATCAGCCCCAGCATTTT	CASSPRASRGNQPQHF
TRBJ2-2	TRBD1	TRBV20-1	few	TGCAGTGCTAGATGGACAGGAAAGGGCACCGGGGAGCTGTTTTTT	CSARWTGKGTGELFF
TRBJ2-5	NA	TRBV29-1	NA	TGCAGCGTCCGGGGCCCGGAAGGGGAGACCCAGTACTTC	CSVRGPEGETQYF